A selection of T cell receptor beta chains follows, all from one sample in a study of blood T cell repertoires in COVID-19. TCRdb keeps only in-frame clones here, not all; method: immunoSEQ multiplex PCR. Of just over 35,000 clones listed, roughly 84% were seen once; the top ten hold around 2.4%. The specimen was peripheral blood. Receptors were obtained from a human donor in a cohort sampled during active COVID-19. Both conserved end residues are part of each CDR3. D genes are given only for firm matches. The size field is filled for only some rows; it gives once, few, many or a size class.

V gene	J gene	D gene	clone size	CDR3 protein	CDR3 DNA
TRBV7-8	TRBJ2-3	TRBD2	.	CASSLGGTSGGALKYF	TGTGCCAGCAGCTTAGGCGGGACTAGCGGGGGGGCCCTAAAGTATTTT
TRBV10-1	TRBJ1-6	.	.	CASSPGSSYNSPLHF	TGCGCCAGCTCCCCGGGGAGCTCCTATAATTCACCCCTCCACTTT
TRBV28	TRBJ2-5	TRBD1	.	CASSPQGYWETQYF	TGTGCCAGCAGTCCACAGGGGTATTGGGAGACCCAGTACTTC
TRBV6-1	TRBJ2-7	TRBD2	.	CASSESPGGLEQYF	TGTGCCAGCAGTGAATCTCCGGGGGGGCTCGAGCAGTACTTC
TRBV11-1	TRBJ2-2	.	.	CASSLVTGGGTGELFF	TGTGCCAGCAGCTTAGTGACGGGGGGCGGCACCGGGGAGCTGTTTTTT
TRBV5-1	TRBJ2-3	.	.	CASSLAVTVQDTQYF	TGCGCCAGCAGCTTGGCTGTGACAGTTCAAGATACGCAGTATTTT
TRBV27	TRBJ2-3	.	.	CASSLGTSPGADTQYF	TGTGCCAGCAGTTTGGGTACCTCTCCCGGGGCAGATACGCAGTATTTT
TRBV4-1	TRBJ1-4	.	.	CASSQDLNEKLFF	TGCGCCAGCAGCCAAGATCTCAATGAAAAACTGTTTTTT
TRBV11-1	TRBJ1-5	TRBD1	.	CASSSLDDRDNQPQHF	TGTGCCAGCAGCTCCCTAGATGACAGGGACAATCAGCCCCAGCATTTT
TRBV9	TRBJ2-1	TRBD1	.	CASSVGGQGGYEQFF	TGTGCCAGCAGCGTAGGGGGACAGGGGGGCTATGAGCAGTTCTTC
TRBV5-6	TRBJ1-2	.	.	CASSHGVNYGYTF	TGTGCCAGCAGCCACGGGGTTAACTATGGCTACACCTTC
TRBV15	TRBJ2-7	.	.	CATSRDVGGYEQYF	TGTGCCACCAGCAGAGATGTGGGCGGGTACGAGCAGTACTTC
TRBV5-4	TRBJ2-7	.	.	CASSLAGSYEQYF	TGTGCCAGCAGCTTGGCAGGATCCTACGAGCAGTACTTC
TRBV6-6	TRBJ1-2	.	.	CASSLITGNGYTF	TGTGCCAGCAGTTTGATCACAGGAAATGGCTACACCTTC
TRBV13	TRBJ2-4	TRBD2	once	CASSSRTSGMSKNIQYF	TGTGCCAGCAGCTCTCGGACTAGCGGAATGTCCAAAAACATTCAGTACTTC
TRBV5-1	TRBJ2-7	TRBD1	.	CASSLWAGGFGEQYF	TGCGCCAGCAGCTTGTGGGCAGGGGGCTTCGGCGAGCAGTACTTC
TRBV6-5	TRBJ2-1	TRBD2	.	CASSYLGLAEYNEQFF	TGTGCCAGCAGTTACCTCGGACTAGCGGAGTACAATGAGCAGTTCTTC
TRBV25-1	TRBJ2-3	.	.	CASSVISTDTQYF	TGTGCCAGCAGTGTAATTAGCACAGATACGCAGTATTTT
TRBV19	TRBJ1-6	TRBD1	.	CASSRTGIGNSPLHF	TGTGCCAGTAGCCGGACAGGGATTGGGAATTCACCCCTCCACTTT
TRBV14	TRBJ1-4	TRBD1	.	CASSEGTGGDEKLFF	TGTGCCAGCAGCGAAGGGACAGGGGGCGATGAAAAACTGTTTTTT
TRBV5-6	TRBJ1-2	.	.	CASSLAQGIYGYTF	TGTGCCAGCAGCTTGGCGCAGGGCATCTATGGCTACACCTTC
TRBV6-5	TRBJ2-7	.	few	CASSYRPGGSYEQYF	TGTGCCAGCAGTTACAGACCAGGGGGGTCCTACGAGCAGTACTTC
TRBV7-2	TRBJ2-7	TRBD2	.	CASSSGLGYYEQYF	TGTGCCAGCAGCTCCGGACTAGGTTACTACGAGCAGTACTTC
TRBV2	TRBJ1-1	.	.	CASRWAGMNTEAFF	TGTGCCAGCAGATGGGCCGGCATGAACACTGAAGCTTTCTTT
TRBV7-9	TRBJ2-3	.	few	CASSSSDTQYF	TGTGCCAGCAGCTCCTCCGATACGCAGTATTTT
TRBV7-9	TRBJ1-1	.	.	CASSRSSEDTEAFF	TGTGCCAGCAGTCGTTCGTCAGAGGACACTGAAGCTTTCTTT
TRBV2	TRBJ1-3	.	once	CASSRGAGNTIYF	TGTGCCAGCAGTCGGGGGGCTGGAAACACCATATATTTT
TRBV6-5	TRBJ2-3	TRBD2	.	CASEPSGGRTDTQYF	TGTGCCAGCGAACCTAGCGGGGGACGCACAGATACGCAGTATTTT
TRBV5-1	TRBJ1-2	.	.	CASSLKGVGTYGYTF	TGCGCCAGCAGCTTAAAGGGAGTGGGCACCTATGGCTACACCTTC
TRBV13	TRBJ2-1	TRBD2	.	CASSPRLAGAYNEQFF	TGTGCCAGCAGCCCCAGACTAGCGGGGGCCTACAATGAGCAGTTCTTC
TRBV28	TRBJ2-7	TRBD1	.	CASSLYSQGSPYEQYF	TGTGCCAGCAGTTTATACTCACAGGGGTCTCCCTACGAGCAGTACTTC
TRBV5-6	TRBJ1-2	TRBD1	.	CASSRRGDYGYTF	TGTGCCAGCAGCCGCAGGGGGGACTATGGCTACACCTTC
TRBV15	TRBJ2-5	TRBD1	.	CATSRGDYRGLTETQYF	TGTGCCACCAGCAGAGGAGACTACAGGGGGCTGACAGAGACCCAGTACTTC
TRBV28	TRBJ2-7	TRBD1	.	CASSSGQGLYEQYF	TGTGCCAGCAGTTCGGGACAGGGTCTCTACGAGCAGTACTTC
TRBV29-1	TRBJ2-7	.	.	CSVGTVGGKQYF	TGCAGCGTGGGGACCGTGGGGGGAAAGCAGTACTTC
TRBV2	TRBJ2-7	.	.	CASRDNSYEQYF	TGTGCCAGTCGGGACAACTCCTACGAGCAGTACTTC
TRBV5-1	TRBJ2-6	TRBD1	once	CASSLERGGTGANVLTF	TGCGCCAGCAGCTTGGAACGAGGGGGCACTGGGGCCAACGTCCTGACTTTC
TRBV27	TRBJ2-1	TRBD2	once	CASSIGTSGGNEQFF	TGTGCCAGCAGTATCGGGACTAGCGGCGGCAATGAGCAGTTCTTC
TRBV18	TRBJ1-6	.	.	CASSPGGDSPLHF	TGTGCCAGCTCACCGGGCGGGGATTCACCCCTCCACTTT
TRBV18	TRBJ1-6	TRBD1	once	CASSPRTGGDNSPLHF	TGTGCCAGCTCACCGCGGACAGGGGGCGATAATTCACCCCTCCACTTT
TRBV5-6	TRBJ2-3	TRBD2	.	CASSWTSGGLSFTDTQYF	TGTGCCAGCAGTTGGACTAGCGGGGGGTTGTCTTTCACAGATACGCAGTATTTT
TRBV9	TRBJ2-1	TRBD2	.	CASSTAQSSGVKFF	TGTGCCAGCAGCACAGCCCAATCTAGCGGGGTGAAGTTCTTC
TRBV5-4	TRBJ2-2	TRBD1	.	CASSPDRAATGELFF	TGTGCCAGCAGCCCGGACAGGGCCGCCACCGGGGAGCTGTTTTTT
TRBV5-8	TRBJ2-3	.	.	CASSSQGEKRGITDTQYF	TGTGCCAGCAGCTCCCAGGGGGAGAAGCGGGGGATCACAGATACGCAGTATTTT
TRBV3-1/TRBV3-2	TRBJ2-7	.	.	CASSPTGYEQYF	TGTGCCAGCAGCCCTACAGGGTACGAGCAGTACTTC
TRBV10-1	TRBJ1-4	.	few	CASSESPVGGRGHKKLFF	TGCGCCAGCAGTGAGTCACCGGTGGGGGGTCGAGGGCATAAAAAACTGTTTTTT
TRBV7-3	TRBJ1-2	.	.	CASMVSYGYTF	TGTGCCAGCATGGTTAGCTATGGCTACACCTTC
TRBV4-1	TRBJ2-2	TRBD1	few	CASRTGGSSAGELFF	TGCGCCAGCAGGACAGGGGGCTCGTCAGCCGGGGAGCTGTTTTTT
TRBV11-2	TRBJ2-5	.	.	CASSPTGRGVQTQYF	TGTGCCAGCAGCCCTACCGGGAGAGGGGTACAGACCCAGTACTTC
TRBV2	TRBJ1-2	TRBD1	.	CASIQGRLDGYTF	TGTGCCAGTATACAGGGGCGGTTAGATGGCTACACCTTC
TRBV10-3	TRBJ2-1	TRBD1	.	CAISQGQGDYNEQFF	TGTGCCATCAGCCAAGGACAGGGTGATTACAATGAGCAGTTCTTC
TRBV5-1	TRBJ2-5	.	.	CASSLQTGQETQYF	TGCGCCAGCAGCCTCCAGACTGGCCAAGAGACCCAGTACTTC